This TCR beta chain was recorded in a study of identical twins. Study results and limitations: The degree of excess twin sharing was weaker in beta out-of-frame sequences.

TCRdb used MiXCR to reprocess the 5' RACE reads, holding one entry per CDR3 protein. This table has some 320,000 distinct CDR3 sequences, 9% to 15% appearing once. V lost 3 bases, J lost 4 bases, and 6 bases stayed unmatched. The CDR3 runs 14 residues. CDR1 is DFQATT and CDR2 is SNEGSKA in the germline V gene (reference sequence). As to this clonotype: The antigen is undetermined.

The same specimen was also included in a second study, on yellow fever vaccine responses in identical twins. From that report: Reportedly, the T cell response mounted by twins to vaccine seemed partly convergent, partly personalized.

The sequence came from a woman aged 18-29 years in good health. The chain is built from TRBV20-1 and TRBJ2-5; 9 nucleotides agree with TRBD1. The source material was CD8+ T cells sorted from blood. CDR3 sequence: CSASTGQGLETQYF. The CDR3 DNA reads as TGCAGTGCTAGTACGGGACAGGGCCTAGAGACCCAGTACTTC.